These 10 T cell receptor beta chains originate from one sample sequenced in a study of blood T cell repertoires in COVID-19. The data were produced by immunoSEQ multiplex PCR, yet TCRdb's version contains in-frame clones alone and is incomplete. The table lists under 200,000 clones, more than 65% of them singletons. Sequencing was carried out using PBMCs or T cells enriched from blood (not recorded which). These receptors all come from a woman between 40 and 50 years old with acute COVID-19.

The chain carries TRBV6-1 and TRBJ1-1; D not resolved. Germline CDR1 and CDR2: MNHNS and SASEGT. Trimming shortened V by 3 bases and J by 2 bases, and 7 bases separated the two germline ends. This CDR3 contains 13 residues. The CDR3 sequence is CASSETDNTEAFF. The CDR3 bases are TGTGCCAGCAGTGAGACTGATAACACTGAAGCTTTCTTT.

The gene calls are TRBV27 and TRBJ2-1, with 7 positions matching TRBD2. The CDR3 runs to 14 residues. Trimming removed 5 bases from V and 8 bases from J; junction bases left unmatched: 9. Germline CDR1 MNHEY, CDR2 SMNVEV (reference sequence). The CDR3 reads CASSTSGRRHEQFF. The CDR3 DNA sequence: TGTGCCAGCAGTACCTCCGGGAGGCGCCATGAGCAGTTCTTC.

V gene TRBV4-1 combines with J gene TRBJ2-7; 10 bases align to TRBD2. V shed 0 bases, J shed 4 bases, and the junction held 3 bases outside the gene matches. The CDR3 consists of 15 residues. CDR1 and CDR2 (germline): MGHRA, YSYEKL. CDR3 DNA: TGCGCCAGCAGCCAAGATCTAGCGGGAGTGTACGAGCAGTACTTC. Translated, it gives CASSQDLAGVYEQYF.

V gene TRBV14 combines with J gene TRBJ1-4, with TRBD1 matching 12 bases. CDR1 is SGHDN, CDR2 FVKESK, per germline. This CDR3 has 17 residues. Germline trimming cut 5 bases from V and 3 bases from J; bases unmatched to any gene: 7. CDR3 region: CASSELGQGASNEKLFF. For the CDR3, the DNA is TGTGCCAGCAGCGAACTGGGACAGGGGGCCTCTAATGAAAAACTGTTTTTT.

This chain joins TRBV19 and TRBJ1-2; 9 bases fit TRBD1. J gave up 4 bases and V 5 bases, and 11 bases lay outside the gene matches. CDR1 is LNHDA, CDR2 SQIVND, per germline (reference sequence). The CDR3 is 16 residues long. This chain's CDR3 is CASSSSGQGTGYGYTF. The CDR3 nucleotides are TGTGCCAGTAGTTCATCCGGACAGGGGACGGGCTATGGCTACACCTTC.

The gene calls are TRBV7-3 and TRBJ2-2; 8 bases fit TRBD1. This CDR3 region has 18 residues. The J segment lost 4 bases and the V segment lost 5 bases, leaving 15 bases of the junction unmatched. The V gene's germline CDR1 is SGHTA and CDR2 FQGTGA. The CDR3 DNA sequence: TGTGCCAGCAGCCTCCTGGGGGGCAGGGGGCTACGCACCGGGGAGCTGTTTTTT. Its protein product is CASSLLGGRGLRTGELFF.

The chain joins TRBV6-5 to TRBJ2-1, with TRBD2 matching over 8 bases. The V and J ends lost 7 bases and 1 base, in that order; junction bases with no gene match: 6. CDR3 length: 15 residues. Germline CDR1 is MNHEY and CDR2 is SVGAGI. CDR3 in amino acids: CASTPAGESYNEQFF. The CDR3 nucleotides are TGTGCCAGCACGCCAGCGGGAGAATCCTACAATGAGCAGTTCTTC.

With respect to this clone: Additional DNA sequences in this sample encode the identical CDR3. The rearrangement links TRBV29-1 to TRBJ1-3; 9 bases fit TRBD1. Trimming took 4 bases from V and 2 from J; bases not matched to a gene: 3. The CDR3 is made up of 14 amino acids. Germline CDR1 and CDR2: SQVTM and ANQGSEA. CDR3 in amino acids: CSVGQGGTGNTIYF. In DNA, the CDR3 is TGCAGCGTTGGACAGGGGGGCACTGGAAACACCATATATTTT.

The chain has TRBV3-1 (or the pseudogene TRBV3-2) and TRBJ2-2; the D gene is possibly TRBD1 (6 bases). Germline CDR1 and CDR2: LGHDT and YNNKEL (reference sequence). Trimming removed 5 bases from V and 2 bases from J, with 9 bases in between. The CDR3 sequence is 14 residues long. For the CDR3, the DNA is TGTGCCAGCAGCGCGGACAGCAACACCGGGGAGCTGTTTTTT. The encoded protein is CASSADSNTGELFF.

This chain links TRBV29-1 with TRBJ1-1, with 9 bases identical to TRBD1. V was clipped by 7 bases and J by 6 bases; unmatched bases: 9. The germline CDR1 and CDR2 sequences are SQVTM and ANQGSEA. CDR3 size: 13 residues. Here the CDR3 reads CSALTGGTPEAFF. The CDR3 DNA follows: TGCAGCGCCCTGACAGGGGGAACGCCTGAAGCTTTCTTT.